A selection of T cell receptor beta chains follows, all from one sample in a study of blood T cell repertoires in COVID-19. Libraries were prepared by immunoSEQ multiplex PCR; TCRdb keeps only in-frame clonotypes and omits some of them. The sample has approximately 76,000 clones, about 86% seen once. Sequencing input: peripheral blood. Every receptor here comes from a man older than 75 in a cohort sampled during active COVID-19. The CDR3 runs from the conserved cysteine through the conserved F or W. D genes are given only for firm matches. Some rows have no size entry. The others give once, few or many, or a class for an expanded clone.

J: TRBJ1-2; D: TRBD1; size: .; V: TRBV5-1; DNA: TGCGCCAGCAGCCTGGAGGGGTTGACAGGGGGCCCTGCCTATGGCTACACCTTC; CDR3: CASSLEGLTGGPAYGYTF
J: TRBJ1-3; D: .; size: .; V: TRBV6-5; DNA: TGTGCCAGCAGTCCCCCGCCAGGCGCTGGAAACACCATATATTTT; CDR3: CASSPPPGAGNTIYF
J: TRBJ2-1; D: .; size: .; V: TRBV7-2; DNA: TGTGCCAGCAGCTTAATGGGGGAGGCTGAGCAGTTCTTC; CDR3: CASSLMGEAEQFF
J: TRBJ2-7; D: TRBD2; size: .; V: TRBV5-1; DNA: TGCGCCAGCAGCACAAGAGGGCCTAGCGGGGGCCTCGAGCAGTACTTC; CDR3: CASSTRGPSGGLEQYF
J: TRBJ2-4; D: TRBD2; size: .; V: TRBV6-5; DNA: TGTGCCAGCAGTACCGGGAGGGAACAAAACATTCAGTACTTC; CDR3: CASSTGREQNIQYF
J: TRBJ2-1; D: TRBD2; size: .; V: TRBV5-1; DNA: TGCGCCAGCAGCGTAGCGGGGGGAAGGGATGAGCAGTTCTTC; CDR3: CASSVAGGRDEQFF
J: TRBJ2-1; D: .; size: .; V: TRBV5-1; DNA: TGCGCCAGCAGCGGCGGGCGGGCTCTAGGTACCTACAATGAGCAGTTCTTC; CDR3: CASSGGRALGTYNEQFF
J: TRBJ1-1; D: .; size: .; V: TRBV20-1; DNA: TGCAGTGCTAGGGGCTCGTTTGAAGCTTTCTTT; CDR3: CSARGSFEAFF
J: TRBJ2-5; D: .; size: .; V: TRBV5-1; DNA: TGCGCCAGCAGCTTGGATGACAGGACTCGGGAGACCCAGTACTTC; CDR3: CASSLDDRTRETQYF
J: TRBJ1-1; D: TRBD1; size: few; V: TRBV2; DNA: TGTGCCAGCAGTGAACAGGGGGCGCTTGATACTTTCTTT; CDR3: CASSEQGALDTFF
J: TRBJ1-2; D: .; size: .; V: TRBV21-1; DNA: TGTGCCAGCTCCCGGGGGGGGGTAAAGGGTGGCTACACCTTC; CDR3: CASSRGGVKGGYTF
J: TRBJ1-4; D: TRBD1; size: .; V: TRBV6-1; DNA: TGTGCCAGCAGTGAAAGTGGGACAGGGGGGGAAAAACTGTTTTTT; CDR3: CASSESGTGGEKLFF
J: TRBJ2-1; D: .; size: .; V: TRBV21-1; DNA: TGTGCCAGCAGCAAAGAGGGGAGGGTCCAGGGTGAGCAGTTCTTC; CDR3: CASSKEGRVQGEQFF
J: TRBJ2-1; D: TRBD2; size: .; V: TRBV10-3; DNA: TGTGCCATCAGTGTTGCGGGGGGGCAGATGAATGAGCAGTTCTTC; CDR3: CAISVAGGQMNEQFF
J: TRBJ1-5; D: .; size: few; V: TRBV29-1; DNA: TGCAGCGTTTCGGACGGGAACTTCAATCAGCCCCAGCATTTT; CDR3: CSVSDGNFNQPQHF
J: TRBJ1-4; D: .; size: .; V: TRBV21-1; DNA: TGTGCCAGGACAGGGTTAATGTCTGAAAAACTGTTTTTT; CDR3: CARTGLMSEKLFF
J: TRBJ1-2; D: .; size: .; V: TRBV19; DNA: TGTGCCAGCGTACAGGGTTTCGGTGGCTACACCTTC; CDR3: CASVQGFGGYTF
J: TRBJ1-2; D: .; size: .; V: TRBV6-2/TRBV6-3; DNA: TGTGCCAGCAGTTACTCGAATGCGGGTTCGGATGGCTACACCTTC; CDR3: CASSYSNAGSDGYTF
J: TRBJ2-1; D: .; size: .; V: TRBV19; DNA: TGTGCCAGTAGCCTTGCGGGGAGCTCCTACAATGAGCAGTTCTTC; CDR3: CASSLAGSSYNEQFF
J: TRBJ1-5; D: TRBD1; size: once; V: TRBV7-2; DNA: TGTGCCAGCAGCTCCCAGGGGGTCGGGCAGCCCCAGCATTTT; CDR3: CASSSQGVGQPQHF
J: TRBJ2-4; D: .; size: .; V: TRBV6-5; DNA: TGTGCCAGCAGTGACTCGACAGACATTCAGTACTTC; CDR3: CASSDSTDIQYF
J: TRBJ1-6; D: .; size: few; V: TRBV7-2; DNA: TGTGCCAGCAGCGCCCGGGGTAGCTCCTATAATTCACCCCTCCACTTT; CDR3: CASSARGSSYNSPLHF
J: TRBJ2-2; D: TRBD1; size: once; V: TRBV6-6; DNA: TGTGCCAGCAGCAGACAGGGAGCGAACACCGGGGAGCTGTTTTTT; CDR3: CASSRQGANTGELFF
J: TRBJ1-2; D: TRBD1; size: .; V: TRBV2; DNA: TGTGCCAGCAGATTAAGGGACAGGGACCGTAACTATGGCTACACCTTC; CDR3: CASRLRDRDRNYGYTF
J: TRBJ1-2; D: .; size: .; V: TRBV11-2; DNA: TGTGCCAGCAGCTTCGGATCAGGGGGCTACACCTTC; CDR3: CASSFGSGGYTF
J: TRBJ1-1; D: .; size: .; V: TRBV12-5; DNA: TGTGCTAGTGGTCCAGGGATGCTGAACACTGAAGCTTTCTTT; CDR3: CASGPGMLNTEAFF
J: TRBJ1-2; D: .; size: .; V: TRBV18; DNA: TGTGCCAGCTCCCCTGACGGGAACTATGGCTACACCTTC; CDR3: CASSPDGNYGYTF
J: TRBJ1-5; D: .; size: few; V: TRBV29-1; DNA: TGCAGCGCCGGCGAATGGCCAAATCAGCCCCAGCATTTT; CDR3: CSAGEWPNQPQHF
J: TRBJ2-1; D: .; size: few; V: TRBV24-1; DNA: TGTGCCACCAGTGACCCTATTAGGGGCTCCTACAATGAGCAGTTCTTC; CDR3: CATSDPIRGSYNEQFF
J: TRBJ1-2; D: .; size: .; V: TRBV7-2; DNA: TGTGCCAGCAGCCTGCGGGGTCTGGATGGCTACACCTTC; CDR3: CASSLRGLDGYTF
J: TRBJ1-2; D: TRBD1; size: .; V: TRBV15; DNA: TGTGCCACCAGCACTTACAGGGGTGGCTATGGCTACACCTTC; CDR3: CATSTYRGGYGYTF
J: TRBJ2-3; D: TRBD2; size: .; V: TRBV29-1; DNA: TGCAGCGTTACTAGCGGGGGGTCAGATACGCAGTATTTT; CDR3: CSVTSGGSDTQYF
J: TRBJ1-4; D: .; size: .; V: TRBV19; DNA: TGTGCCAGTAGTATGGTCGGCGGAACTAATGAAAAACTGTTTTTT; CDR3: CASSMVGGTNEKLFF
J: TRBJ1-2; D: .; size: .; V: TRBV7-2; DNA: TGTGCCAGCAGCTTATTCCGACAGTCAGACTATGGCTACACCTTC; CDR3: CASSLFRQSDYGYTF
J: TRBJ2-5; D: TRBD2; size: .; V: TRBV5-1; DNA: TGCGCCAGCAGCTTGAGCGGGGAAGAGACCCAGTACTTC; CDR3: CASSLSGEETQYF